Detailed here is one TCR beta chain. The data derive from a study of cytotoxic CD8 clonotypes in ibrutinib-treated CLL. The CDR3 has 14 residues. Germline lookup yields CDR1 SGHRS and CDR2 YFSETQ. The V end lost 5 bases, the J end lost 4 bases, and 15 bases lay between the germline ends. Profiled with immunoSEQ multiplex PCR; TCRdb holds only in-frame clones, not every one. The data contain 200,000 to 250,000 clones, roughly 79% of them seen just once; the ten biggest clones take up around 10%. V usage is TRBV5-1 and J usage is TRBJ1-1, with D maybe TRBD1 (5 bases). The receptor's source is a human donor with chronic lymphocytic leukemia. This specimen was PBMCs, taken after 12 months of ibrutinib treatment. The CDR3 spells CASSLLGPGTEAFF. In nucleotides, the CDR3 is TGCGCCAGCAGTCTTTTGGGGCCGGGCACTGAAGCTTTCTTT.